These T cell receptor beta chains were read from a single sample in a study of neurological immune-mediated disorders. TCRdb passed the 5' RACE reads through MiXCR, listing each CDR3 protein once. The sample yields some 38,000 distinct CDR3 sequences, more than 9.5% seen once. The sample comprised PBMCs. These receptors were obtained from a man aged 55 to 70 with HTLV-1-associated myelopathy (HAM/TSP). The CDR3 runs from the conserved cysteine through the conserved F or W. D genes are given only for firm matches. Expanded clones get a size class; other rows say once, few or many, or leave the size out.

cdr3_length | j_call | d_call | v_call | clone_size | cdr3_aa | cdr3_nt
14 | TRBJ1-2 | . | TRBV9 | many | CASSVDIGAGGYTF | TGTGCCAGCAGCGTGGACATTGGGGCGGGAGGCTACACCTTC
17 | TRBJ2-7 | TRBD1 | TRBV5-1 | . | CASDPLGSRGQCDEQYF | TGCGCCAGCGACCCTCTAGGCTCCAGGGGGCAGTGCGACGAGCAGTACTTC
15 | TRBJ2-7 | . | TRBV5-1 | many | CASSLTGVNPYEQYF | TGCGCCAGCAGCTTGACGGGAGTTAATCCGTACGAGCAGTACTTC
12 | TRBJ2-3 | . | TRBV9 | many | CASIGNTDTQYF | TGTGCCAGCATAGGGAACACAGATACGCAGTATTTT
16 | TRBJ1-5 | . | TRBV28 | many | CASSNKWGFRGQPQHF | TGTGCCAGCAGCAACAAGTGGGGGTTTAGGGGTCAGCCCCAGCATTTT
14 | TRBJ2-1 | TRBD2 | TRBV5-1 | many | CASSAGLAYNEQFF | TGCGCCAGCAGCGCCGGACTAGCCTACAATGAGCAGTTCTTC
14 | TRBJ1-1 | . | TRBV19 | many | CASGVGGGGAEAFF | TGTGCCAGTGGAGTCGGGGGTGGTGGGGCTGAAGCTTTCTTT
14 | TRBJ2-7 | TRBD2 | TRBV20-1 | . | CSARDLAGGVEQYF | TGCAGTGCTAGAGATCTGGCCGGGGGGGTCGAGCAGTACTTC
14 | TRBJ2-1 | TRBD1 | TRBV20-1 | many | CSARSTGGRNEQFF | TGCAGTGCTAGATCCACAGGGGGCAGGAATGAGCAGTTCTTC
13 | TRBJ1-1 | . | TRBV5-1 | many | CASSWGGRTEAFF | TGCGCCAGCAGCTGGGGAGGAAGGACTGAAGCTTTCTTT
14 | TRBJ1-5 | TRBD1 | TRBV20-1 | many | CSARTGTRGGPQHF | TGCAGTGCAAGGACAGGTACCCGCGGAGGGCCCCAGCATTTT
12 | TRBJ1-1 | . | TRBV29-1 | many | CSVPNKNTEAFF | TGCAGCGTTCCAAACAAGAACACTGAAGCTTTCTTT
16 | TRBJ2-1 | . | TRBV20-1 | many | CSARVKKEKSYNEQFF | TGCAGTGCTAGAGTGAAGAAGGAAAAATCCTACAATGAGCAGTTCTTC
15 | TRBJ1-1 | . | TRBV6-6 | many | CASSPGEAGDTEAFF | TGTGCCAGCAGTCCCGGTGAAGCCGGAGACACTGAAGCTTTCTTT
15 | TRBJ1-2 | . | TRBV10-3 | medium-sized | CASTTAGGEAYGYTF | TGTGCCTCGACGACGGCGGGGGGTGAGGCCTATGGCTACACCTTC
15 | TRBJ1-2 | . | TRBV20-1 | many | CSATPDQTGNYGYTF | TGCAGTGCTACCCCCGATCAGACGGGAAACTATGGCTACACCTTC
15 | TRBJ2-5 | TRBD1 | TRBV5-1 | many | CASSFFQGAGETQYF | TGCGCCAGCAGCTTCTTTCAGGGGGCAGGGGAGACCCAGTACTTC
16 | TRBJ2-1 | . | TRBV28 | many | CASSLAWQGTYNEQFF | TGTGCCAGCAGTTTAGCCTGGCAGGGCACCTACAATGAGCAGTTCTTC
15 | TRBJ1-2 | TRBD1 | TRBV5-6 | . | CASSTQTGGAGGYTF | TGTGCCAGCAGCACCCAGACAGGGGGCGCAGGTGGCTACACCTTC
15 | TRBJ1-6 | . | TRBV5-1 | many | CASSFDGQSNSPLHF | TGCGCCAGCAGCTTCGACGGACAGTCTAATTCACCCCTCCACTTT
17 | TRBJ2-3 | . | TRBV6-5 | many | CASSYSGNRGSTDTQYF | TGTGCCAGCAGTTACTCGGGTAATCGCGGGAGCACAGATACGCAGTATTTT
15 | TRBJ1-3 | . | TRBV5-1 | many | CASSLQGSSGNTIYF | TGCGCCAGCAGCTTACAGGGAAGCTCTGGAAACACCATATATTTT
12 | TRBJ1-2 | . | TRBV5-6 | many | CASSLGVNGYTF | TGTGCCAGCAGCTTGGGGGTGAATGGCTACACCTTC
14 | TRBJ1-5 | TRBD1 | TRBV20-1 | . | CSTDLGTANQSQHF | TGCAGTACTGACCTCGGGACAGCCAATCAGTCCCAGCATTTT
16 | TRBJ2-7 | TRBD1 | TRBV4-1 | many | CASSQAWDSSSYEQYF | TGCGCCAGCAGCCAAGCCTGGGACAGCAGCTCCTACGAGCAGTACTTC
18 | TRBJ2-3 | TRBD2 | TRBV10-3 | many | CAISEAGTSGASTDTQYF | TGTGCCATCAGTGAGGCCGGGACTAGCGGGGCTAGCACAGATACGCAGTATTTT
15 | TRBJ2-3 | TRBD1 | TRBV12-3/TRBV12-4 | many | CASRRNTGGTDTQYF | TGTGCCAGCAGAAGAAACACAGGGGGCACAGATACGCAGTATTTT
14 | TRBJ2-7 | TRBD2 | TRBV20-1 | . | CSASLPQAGGEQYF | TGCAGTGCTAGTTTGCCTCAGGCGGGGGGCGAGCAGTACTTC
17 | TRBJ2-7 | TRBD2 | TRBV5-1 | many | CASSLVLGLAGNYEQYF | TGCGCCAGCAGCTTGGTTCTGGGACTAGCGGGGAACTACGAGCAGTACTTC
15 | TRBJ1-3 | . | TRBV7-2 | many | CASSLFRSSGNTIYF | TGTGCCAGCAGCTTATTTCGGAGCTCTGGAAACACCATATATTTT
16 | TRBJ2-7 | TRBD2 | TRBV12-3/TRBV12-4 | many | CASSSELAGGPYEQYF | TGTGCCAGCAGTTCTGAACTAGCGGGAGGGCCTTACGAGCAGTACTTC
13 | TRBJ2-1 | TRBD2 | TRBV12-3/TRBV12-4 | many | CASMTSGNNEQFF | TGTGCCAGCATGACTAGCGGAAACAATGAGCAGTTCTTC
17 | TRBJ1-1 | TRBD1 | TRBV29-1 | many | CSVGPPGQGVISTEAFF | TGCAGCGTTGGACCTCCGGGACAGGGGGTAATAAGCACTGAAGCTTTCTTT
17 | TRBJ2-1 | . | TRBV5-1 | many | CASSAVRGEGSYNEQFF | TGCGCCAGCAGCGCGGTACGAGGGGAAGGATCCTACAATGAGCAGTTCTTC
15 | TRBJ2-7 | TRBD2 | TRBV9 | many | CASSVLAGGGYEQYF | TGTGCCAGCAGCGTACTAGCGGGAGGGGGATACGAGCAGTACTTC
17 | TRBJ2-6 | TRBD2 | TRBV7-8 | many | CASSLSSGSPGANVLTF | TGTGCCAGCAGCTTATCTAGCGGGAGCCCTGGGGCCAACGTCCTGACTTTC
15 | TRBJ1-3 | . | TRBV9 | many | CASSVAEGFGNTIYF | TGTGCCAGCAGCGTAGCCGAGGGTTTTGGAAACACCATATATTTT
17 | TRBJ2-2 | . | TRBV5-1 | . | CASSLDPAGTNTRELFF | TGCGCCAGCAGCTTGGACCCAGCAGGAACGAACACCAGGGAGCTGTTTTTT
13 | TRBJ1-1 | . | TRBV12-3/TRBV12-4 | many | CASSRTANTEAFF | TGTGCCAGCAGCAGGACAGCGAACACTGAAGCTTTCTTT
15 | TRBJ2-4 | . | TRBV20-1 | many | CSATRGGQGPGIQYF | TGCAGTGCCACGCGGGGCGGGCAGGGCCCTGGCATTCAGTACTTC
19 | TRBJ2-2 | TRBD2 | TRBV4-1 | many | CASSSRTSGRGVSSGELFF | TGCGCCAGCAGCTCTAGGACTAGCGGGAGGGGAGTCTCGTCCGGGGAGCTGTTTTTT
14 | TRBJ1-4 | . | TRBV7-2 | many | CASSRGDLGEKLFF | TGTGCCAGCAGCCGCGGGGATCTGGGCGAAAAACTGTTTTTT
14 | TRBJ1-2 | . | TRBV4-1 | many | CASSQEMVREGYTF | TGCGCCAGCAGCCAAGAAATGGTCAGGGAAGGCTACACCTTC
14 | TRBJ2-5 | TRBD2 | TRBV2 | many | CASRTPGLAETQYF | TGTGCCAGCCGTACACCGGGACTAGCGGAGACCCAGTACTTC
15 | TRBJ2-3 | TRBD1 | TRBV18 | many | CASSLPGQGADTQYF | TGTGCCAGCTCACTTCCGGGACAGGGGGCAGATACGCAGTATTTT
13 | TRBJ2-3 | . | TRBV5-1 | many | CASSLVGGDTQYF | TGCGCCAGCAGCTTGGTCGGGGGAGATACGCAGTATTTT
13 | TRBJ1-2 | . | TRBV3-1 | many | CASSSGRVYGYTF | TGTGCCAGCAGTTCGGGACGGGTCTATGGCTACACCTTC
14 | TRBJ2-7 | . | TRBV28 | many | CASSLWGQKSEQYF | TGTGCCAGCAGTTTATGGGGACAAAAATCCGAGCAGTACTTC
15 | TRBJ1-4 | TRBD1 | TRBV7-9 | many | CASSLKQGADEKLFF | TGTGCCAGCAGCTTAAAACAGGGGGCCGATGAAAAACTGTTTTTT
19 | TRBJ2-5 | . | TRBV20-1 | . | CSFYICSARLAGVRETQYF | .
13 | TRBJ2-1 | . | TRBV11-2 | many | CASSFPMGNEQFF | TGTGCCAGCAGCTTCCCCATGGGTAATGAGCAGTTCTTC
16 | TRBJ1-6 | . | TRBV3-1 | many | CASSPMDSSYNSPLHF | TGTGCCAGCAGCCCTATGGACAGCTCCTATAATTCACCCCTCCACTTT
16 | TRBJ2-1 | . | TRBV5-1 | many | CASSLGGTGIHNEQFF | TGCGCCAGCAGCTTAGGGGGGACTGGGATACACAATGAGCAGTTCTTC
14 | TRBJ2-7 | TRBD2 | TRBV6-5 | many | CASSYSSGSYEQYF | TGTGCCAGCAGTTACTCTAGCGGGAGTTACGAGCAGTACTTC
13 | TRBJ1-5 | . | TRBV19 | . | CASGGRRNQPQNF | TGTGCAAGTGGGGGACGACGCAATCAGCCCCAGAATTTT
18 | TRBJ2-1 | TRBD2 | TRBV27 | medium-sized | CASSLKGTSGGSLREQFF | TGTGCCAGCAGTTTAAAAGGGACTAGCGGGGGGTCCCTTAGAGAGCAGTTCTTC
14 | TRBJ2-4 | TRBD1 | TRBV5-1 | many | CASSPGQGTNIQYF | TGCGCCAGCAGCCCCGGACAGGGGACAAACATTCAGTACTTC
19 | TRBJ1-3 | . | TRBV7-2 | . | CASSFYICSARTVGNTIYF | .
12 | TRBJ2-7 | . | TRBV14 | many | CASSQDQVKQYF | TGTGCCAGCAGCCAAGACCAGGTGAAGCAGTACTTC
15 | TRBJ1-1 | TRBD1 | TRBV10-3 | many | CAARTGSRLNTEAFF | TGTGCCGCCCGGACAGGATCCCGTCTGAACACTGAAGCTTTCTTT